This TCR beta chain comes out of a study of T cell responses to AZD1222 COVID-19 vaccine. The wider study: Timing groups of about 4 and about 12 weeks for second doses were pooled. Study-wide findings and caveats: It was only six AZD1222 recipients who were seropositive at baseline. Elevations in Spike-specific TCR breadth and depth followed administration of two AZD1222 doses.

This clone was observed once. The antigen remains unidentified. TCRdb's copy holds only in-frame clones and misses some; the assay was immunoSEQ multiplex PCR. The sample includes 84,000 or so clones, over 80% of them seen just once. Trimming took off 5 bases at V and 5 bases at J, with 7 bases between the two ends. The germline V gene encodes CDR1 SGHTA and CDR2 FQGNSA. This CDR3 is 13 amino acids long. Sequences were derived from peripheral blood, sampled on day 0 of AZD1222 vaccination. The sequence derives from an adult in good health. The chain recombines TRBV7-2 with TRBJ1-6, with D unresolved. The CDR3 sequence is CASSLHHNSPLHF. DNA of the CDR3: TGTGCCAGCAGCCTTCACCATAATTCACCCCTCCACTTT.